Presented here are 30 T cell receptor beta chains from one specimen sequenced in a study of patients and donors after allogeneic stem cell transplantation. TCRdb reprocessed the RT-PCR reads with MiXCR, giving one entry per CDR3 protein. The repertoire has around 30,000 distinct CDR3 sequences, 37% of them found once; the top ten carry approximately 82%. Sequenced input: blood, either unsorted or a sorted T cell fraction (not recorded which). These receptors originate from a human donor who was either an allogeneic HSCT recipient or a stem cell or donor lymphocyte infusion donor (not recorded which). It is not recorded whose cells these are; they may come from a transplant donor.

The genes are TRBV24-1 and TRBJ2-3; maybe TRBD1 (6 bases). The V gene's germline CDR1 is KGHDR and CDR2 SFDVKD. This CDR3 has 13 residues. With 6 bases removed from V and 6 bases from J, the gap between germline ends came to 12 bases. CDR3: CATSQLGADTQYF. The CDR3 DNA follows: TGTGCCACCAGTCAGTTGGGGGCCGATACGCAGTATTTT.

V gene TRBV24-1 combines with J gene TRBJ1-5; D gene unclear. The V end lost 8 bases, the J end lost 6 bases, and 13 bases lay between the germline ends. The CDR3 is made up of 13 amino acids. Germline-derived CDR1 and CDR2 are KGHDR and SFDVKD. CDR3 amino acids: CATTGSSGQPQHF. CDR3 coding DNA: TGTGCCACCACCGGCTCGTCTGGTCAGCCCCAGCATTTT.

This clonotype was detected many times. The V call is TRBV7-9, the J call TRBJ1-5; D is unresolved. V gave up 1 base and J gave up 6 bases, with 4 bases separating them. Germline lookup yields CDR1 SEHNR and CDR2 FQNEAQ (reference sequence). The CDR3 sequence is 12 residues long. The chain's CDR3 is CASSLDAQPQHF. The CDR3 region has the DNA TGTGCCAGCAGCTTAGATGCTCAGCCCCAGCATTTT. Full variable domain (remainder filled in from reference TRBV7-9 and TRBJ1-5): DTGVSQNPRHKITKRGQNVTFRCDPISEHNRLYWYRQTLGQGPEFLTYFQNEAQLEKSRLLSDRFSAERPKGSFSTLEIQRTEQGDSAMYLCASSLDAQPQHFGDGTRLSIL.

This sequence joins TRBV15 and TRBJ2-5; D is possibly TRBD2 (5 bases). V was shortened by 6 bases and J by 3 bases, with 14 bases between the two germline ends. The CDR3 runs 14 residues. Germline lookup yields CDR1 LNHNV and CDR2 YYDKDF (reference sequence). The DNA of the CDR3 is TGTGCCACCAGTTTGAACAGCGGAGAAGAGACCCAGTACTTC. Translating gives CATSLNSGEETQYF.

The gene calls are TRBV27 and TRBJ2-7; TRBD1 agrees at 9 bases. The V segment lost 6 bases and the J segment 4 bases; nucleotides outside the gene matches: 7. Germline V gene sequence: CDR1 MNHEY, CDR2 SMNVEV (reference sequence). This CDR3 has 14 residues. CDR3 sequence: CASRPGQGPYEQYF. In nucleotides, the CDR3 is TGTGCCAGCAGGCCGGGACAGGGACCATACGAGCAGTACTTC.

In this sample, this clonotype turned up many times. J is TRBJ1-1 and V is TRBV5-1; no reliable D call. V was clipped by 1 base and J by 2 bases, with 6 bases between them. The germline CDR1 and CDR2 sequences are SGHRS and YFSETQ. The CDR3 consists of 13 residues. The CDR3 bases are TGCGCCAGCAGCTTGCAGGCAAACACTGAAGCTTTCTTT. Translation: CASSLQANTEAFF.

The chain employs TRBV20-1 and TRBJ1-2; TRBD1 agrees at 7 bases. The CDR3 consists of 19 residues. Germline CDR1 and CDR2: DFQATT and SNEGSKA (reference sequence). J lost 0 bases, V lost 0 bases, and 16 bases had no gene match. The CDR3 nucleotides are TGCAGTGCTAGAGACGACAGGGTGTTTAACGTCGGCTCTAACTATGGCTACACCTTC. It is translated as CSARDDRVFNVGSNYGYTF.

This clonotype appeared a few times. V and J are TRBV20-1 and TRBJ1-6; D may be TRBD1 (6 bases). CDR1 is DFQATT and CDR2 is SNEGSKA in the germline V gene (reference sequence). CDR3 length: 13 amino acids. V shed 0 bases and J shed 9 bases, with 9 bases lying between them. CDR3 bases: TGCAGTGCTAGAGAGGGGGGCGGTTCACCCCTCCACTTT. This codes for CSAREGGGSPLHF.

In its sample, this clonotype is medium-sized. This chain joins TRBV20-1 and TRBJ1-1; TRBD1 matches 8 bases. The CDR3 has 14 residues. The germline V gene encodes CDR1 DFQATT and CDR2 SNEGSKA (reference sequence). Germline trimming cut 1 base from V and 6 bases from J; bases unmatched to any gene: 7. CDR3 protein: CSARVPGTGPEAFF. In DNA, the CDR3 is TGCAGTGCTAGAGTACCCGGGACAGGCCCTGAAGCTTTCTTT.

In this sample, this clonotype turned up a few times. This chain uses TRBV5-1 with TRBJ1-5; unclear D gene. The V and J ends lost 0 bases and 0 bases respectively, with 7 bases between them. Germline V gene sequence: CDR1 SGHRS, CDR2 YFSETQ. The CDR3 sequence is 15 residues long. Written as DNA, the CDR3 is TGCGCCAGCAGCTTGGACGGGTATAGCAATCAGCCCCAGCATTTT. Its translation: CASSLDGYSNQPQHF.

The chain carries TRBV3-1 and TRBJ2-7; the D gene is possibly TRBD2 (5 bases). V gave up 7 bases and J gave up 6 bases, with 19 bases separating them. The CDR3 runs 14 residues. Germline V lookup: CDR1 LGHDT, CDR2 YNNKEL (reference sequence). This CDR3 reads CASTPTELVFEQYF. The CDR3, as DNA: TGTGCCAGCACCCCGACGGAACTAGTTTTCGAGCAGTACTTC.

The chain joins TRBV4-3 to TRBJ1-5; D uncertain. V was cut by 1 base and J by 10 bases, with 14 bases left in between. The length of the CDR3 is 14 residues. CDR1 is LGHNA and CDR2 is YSLEER in the germline V gene. CDR3 coding DNA: TGCGCCAGCAGCCAAGCTCGCGTCCTAGGACCCCAGCATTTT. Protein: CASSQARVLGPQHF.

V gene TRBV20-1 combines with J gene TRBJ2-3, with a tentative D call TRBD2 (6 bases). CDR3 length: 15 residues. Germline V gene lookup returns CDR1 DFQATT and CDR2 SNEGSKA (reference sequence). V shed 1 base and J shed 1 base, with 12 bases lying between them. The CDR3 protein is CSARVRAGRTDTQYF. CDR3 sequence (DNA): TGCAGTGCTAGAGTTCGAGCGGGCCGCACAGATACGCAGTATTTT.

This clonotype occurred a few times. The chain has TRBV28 and TRBJ1-5; D not resolved. CDR1 and CDR2 (germline): MDHEN, SYDVKM. The CDR3 spans 17 residues. V was trimmed by 8 bases and J by 3 bases, leaving 23 bases between them. CDR3 coding DNA: TGTGCCAGCCTTGAGGGCAGCTCCTCGTCCCACAATCAGCCCCAGCATTTT. Its translation is CASLEGSSSSHNQPQHF. Filled out from reference TRBV28 and TRBJ1-5, the complete variable domain reads DVKVTQSSRYLVKRTGEKVFLECVQDMDHENMFWYRQDPGLGLRLIYFSYDVKMKEKGDIPEGYSVSREKKERFSLILESASTNQTSMYLCASLEGSSSSHNQPQHFGDGTRLSIL.

This rearrangement joins TRBV4-2 to TRBJ2-1; TRBD2 is a possible D gene (6 bases). The CDR3 runs to 14 residues. Germline V gene sequence: CDR1 LGHNA, CDR2 YNFKEQ. The V end was cut by 3 bases, the J end by 5 bases, with 11 bases between. CDR3 sequence (DNA): TGTGCCAGCAGCCAGGGGGGTCAAGACAATGAGCAGTTCTTC. Translated: CASSQGGQDNEQFF.

This clonotype was counted between two and nine times. The rearrangement joins TRBV5-1 to TRBJ2-7, with D possibly matching TRBD2 (5 bases). Trimming shortened V by 0 bases and J by 7 bases, and 11 bases separated the two germline ends. CDR3 length: 13 amino acids. Germline assignment: CDR1 SGHRS and CDR2 YFSETQ. CDR3 amino acids: CASSLAPGIEQYF. The CDR3 DNA follows: TGCGCCAGCAGCTTGGCCCCCGGGATTGAGCAGTACTTC.

This clonotype turned up a few times. V gene TRBV24-1 combines with J gene TRBJ1-2; D gene unclear. V was pared by 2 bases and J by 1 base, with 7 bases between. Per germline, CDR1 KGHDR and CDR2 SFDVKD. The CDR3 consists of 14 residues. Here the CDR3 reads CATSDSRSNYGYTF. CDR3 nucleotide sequence: TGTGCCACCAGTGATTCTCGGAGTAACTATGGCTACACCTTC.

This clonotype appeared a few times. V is TRBV20-1 and J is TRBJ2-3, with a weak D call TRBD2 (6 bases). V gave up 0 bases and J gave up 3 bases, with 19 bases separating them. This CDR3 has 17 residues. From germline, CDR1 is DFQATT and CDR2 SNEGSKA (reference sequence). The CDR3, as DNA: TGCAGTGCTAGAGACGGGGAGGCTTACCTAACTACAGATACGCAGTATTTT. Translated: CSARDGEAYLTTDTQYF.

The rearrangement uses TRBV7-9 and TRBJ2-1, with 7 bases matching TRBD1. Germline loops: CDR1 SEHNR, CDR2 FQNEAQ (reference sequence). J lost 2 bases, V lost 1 base, and 8 bases had no gene match. The CDR3 sequence is 17 residues long. The CDR3 protein is CASSLGRGQPTYNEQFF. The DNA of the CDR3 is TGTGCCAGCAGCTTAGGAAGGGGGCAGCCCACCTACAATGAGCAGTTCTTC.

This clonotype was observed a handful of times. V is TRBV9 and J is TRBJ1-1, with D hard to call. The CDR3 consists of 14 residues. CDR1 is SGDLS and CDR2 is YYNGEE in the germline V gene. Trimming took off 3 bases at V and 4 bases at J, with 13 bases between the two ends. CDR3 in DNA: TGTGCCAGCAGCGCACTTCAGCAGGTCACTGAAGCTTTCTTT. Amino acids: CASSALQQVTEAFF.

This clonotype was seen a handful of times. This chain connects TRBV7-6 to TRBJ1-4, with D possibly matching TRBD1 (5 bases). The CDR3 length is 16 residues. CDR1 and CDR2 (germline): SGHVS, FNYEAQ. The V gene lost 5 bases and the J gene lost 7 bases, with 20 bases spanning the gap. The CDR3 sequence is CASSPTIVGGTEKLFF. The CDR3 nucleotides read TGTGCCAGCAGCCCCACCATAGTGGGGGGGACTGAAAAACTGTTTTTT.

This chain links TRBV7-2 with TRBJ2-4; D unclear. This CDR3 is built from 12 residues. The V and J ends lost 3 bases and 16 bases respectively, with 16 bases between them. Germline V lookup: CDR1 SGHTA, CDR2 FQGNSA. The CDR3 region is CASSFSPAHHYF. The DNA for the CDR3 is TGTGCCAGCAGCTTCTCCCCCGCGCACCATTACTTC.

This clonotype showed up many times. This CDR3 reads CSVTDRDNQPQHF. For the CDR3, the DNA is TGCAGCGTTACGGACAGGGACAATCAGCCCCAGCATTTT. This chain uses TRBV29-1 with TRBJ1-5, with TRBD1 identical over 8 bases. V lost 5 bases to trimming and J lost 3 bases; unmatched junction nucleotides: 3. CDR1 and CDR2 from the germline V gene are SQVTM and ANQGSEA. This CDR3 is 13 amino acids long.

V is TRBV24-1 and J is TRBJ2-2, with D possibly TRBD2 on 5 matching bases. V dropped 3 bases and J dropped 0 bases, with 13 bases sitting between them. The CDR3 covers 17 residues. Germline CDR1 reads KGHDR; CDR2 reads SFDVKD. The CDR3 loop reads CATSDPGINANTGELFF. CDR3 sequence (DNA): TGTGCCACCAGTGATCCGGGAATTAATGCGAACACCGGGGAGCTGTTTTTT.

V gene TRBV7-7 combines with J gene TRBJ2-3; D call uncertain. Trimming shortened V by 6 bases and J by 2 bases, and 21 bases separated the two germline ends. Per germline, CDR1 SSHAT and CDR2 FNYEAQ (reference sequence). The CDR3 runs to 17 residues. The CDR3 loop reads CASSLGPESPFTDTQYF. The CDR3 DNA reads TGTGCCAGCAGTCTAGGACCCGAATCCCCTTTCACAGATACGCAGTATTTT.

This chain connects TRBV20-1 to TRBJ1-1, with 7 bases that match TRBD1. Trimming at V came to 0 bases and at J to 1 base, leaving 2 bases not matched to a gene. The CDR3 spans 14 residues. CDR1 and CDR2 from the germline V gene are DFQATT and SNEGSKA (reference sequence). Written as DNA, the CDR3 is TGCAGTGCTAGAGACGGGACAGCGAACACTGAAGCTTTCTTT. Its protein is CSARDGTANTEAFF.

This clonotype was observed a handful of times. The chain combines TRBV7-2 with TRBJ2-3; no reliable D call. The CDR3 extends over 13 amino acids. Looked up from germline, CDR1 is SGHTA and CDR2 is FQGNSA. The V and J ends lost 2 bases and 6 bases respectively, with 9 bases between them. As DNA, the CDR3 is TGTGCCAGCAGCTTAAATAGCCCGGATACGCAGTATTTT. Residues: CASSLNSPDTQYF.

The chain couples TRBV7-9 to TRBJ2-5; a possible D gene is TRBD1 (6 bases). Trimming stripped 3 bases from V and 4 bases from J, with 15 bases between. Germline V gene data show CDR1 as SEHNR and CDR2 as FQNEAQ (reference sequence). This CDR3 has 15 amino acids. The CDR3 sequence: CASSFDGGLRETQYF. The CDR3 DNA sequence: TGTGCCAGCAGCTTCGATGGGGGCTTGAGAGAGACCCAGTACTTC.

The V call is TRBV4-1, the J call TRBJ2-1; D is perhaps TRBD2 (5 bases). The CDR3 has 16 amino acids. Trimming took off 0 bases at V and 7 bases at J, with 16 bases between the two ends. CDR1 MGHRA and CDR2 YSYEKL come from the germline V gene. This chain's CDR3 is CASSQDVWELGNEQFF. CDR3 nucleotides: TGCGCCAGCAGCCAAGATGTGTGGGAGTTAGGGAATGAGCAGTTCTTC.

In its sample, this clonotype was seen a few times. The junction shows a germline mismatch at one end, possibly a read error. The genes are TRBV29-1 and TRBJ1-6, with TRBD1 matching 9 bases. CDR3 length: 15 residues. Per germline, CDR1 SQVTM and CDR2 ANQGSEA. Here the CDR3 reads CSVRTGEIYNSPLHF. The CDR3 nucleotides read TGCAGCGTCCGGACAGGGGAGATCTATAATTCACCTCTCCACTTT.